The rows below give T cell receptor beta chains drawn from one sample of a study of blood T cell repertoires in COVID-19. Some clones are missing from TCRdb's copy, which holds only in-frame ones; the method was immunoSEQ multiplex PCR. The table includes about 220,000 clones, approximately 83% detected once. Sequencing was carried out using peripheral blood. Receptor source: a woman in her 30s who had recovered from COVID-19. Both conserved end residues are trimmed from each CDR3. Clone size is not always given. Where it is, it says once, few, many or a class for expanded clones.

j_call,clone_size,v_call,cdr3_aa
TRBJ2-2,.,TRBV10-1,ASSETGQGGRAGELF
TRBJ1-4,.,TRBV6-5,ASSPDGATNEKLF
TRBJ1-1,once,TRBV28,ASTPSGVMGTEAF
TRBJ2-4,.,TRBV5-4,ASSLEHRKNIQY
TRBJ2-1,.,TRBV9,ASSVVLRTHGSYNEQF
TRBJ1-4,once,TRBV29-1,SVEAPGQGAEKLF
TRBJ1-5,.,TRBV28,ATSKGAGGYSNQPQH
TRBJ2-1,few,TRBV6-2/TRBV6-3,ASSYSFRQPNYGEQF
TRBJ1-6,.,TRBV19,ASSITGGRSPLH
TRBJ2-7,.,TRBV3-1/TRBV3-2,ASSLGIGTSGRNEQY
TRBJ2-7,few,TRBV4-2,ASSQVQRSYEQY
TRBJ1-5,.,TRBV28,ASSLRTGGGQPQH
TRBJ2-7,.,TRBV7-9,ASSSGDHAYEQY
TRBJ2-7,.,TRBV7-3,ASSLNGGFDEQY
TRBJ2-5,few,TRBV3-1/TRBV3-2,ASSQDPLTSGRALGETQY
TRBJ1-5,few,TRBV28,ASSLFSGGWDQPQH
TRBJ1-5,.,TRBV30,AWSERHRGNQPQH
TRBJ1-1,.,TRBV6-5,ASRVQGGGNTEAF
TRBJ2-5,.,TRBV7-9,ASSLDFQLETQY
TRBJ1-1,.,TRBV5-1,ASSFTGTGDTEAF
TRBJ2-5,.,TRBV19,ASSRGFQETQY
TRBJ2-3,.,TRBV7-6,ASSFFEVSDTQY
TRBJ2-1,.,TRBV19,ASSIARSNEQF
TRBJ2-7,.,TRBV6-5,ASSSDRVTDEQY
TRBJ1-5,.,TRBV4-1,ASSQEPDRSSNQPQH
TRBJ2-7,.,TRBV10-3,AISESPSVGEQY
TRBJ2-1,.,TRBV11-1,ASSFGLAGNEQF
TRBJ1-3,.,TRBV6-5,ASNVELSGNTIY
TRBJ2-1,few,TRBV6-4,ASSLYRTSGSYNEQF
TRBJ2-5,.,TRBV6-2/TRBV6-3,ASSYSRDSAETQY
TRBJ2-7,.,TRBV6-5,ASSYSKTGDSYEQY
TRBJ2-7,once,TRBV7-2,ASSPPRTGAYEQY
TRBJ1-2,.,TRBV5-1,ASGVQQGVDGYT
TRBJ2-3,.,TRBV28,ASSLTGGVTDTQY
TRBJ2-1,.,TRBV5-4,ASSLSGRDPNEQF
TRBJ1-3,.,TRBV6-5,ASSLDRSSGNTIY
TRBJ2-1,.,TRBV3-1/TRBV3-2,ASSQGLAGAASNEQF
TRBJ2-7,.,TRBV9,ASSVGQFPYEQY